The 26 T cell receptor beta chains below were found in one sample sequenced in a study of identical twins. MiXCR, run by TCRdb on the 5' RACE reads, gives a single entry per CDR3 protein. The data show some 460,000 distinct CDR3 sequences, 14% seen once. This sample also appeared in a second study, on yellow fever vaccine responses in identical twins.

Sequencing was done on a sample of CD4+ T cells sorted from blood. These receptor sequences come from a woman aged 18-29 years in good health.

This clonotype was found a few times. In nucleotides, the CDR3 is TGCGCCAGCAGCTTGGCCCTCGGACAGGGGGCTCTTGAGCAGTTCTTC. Translated, it gives CASSLALGQGALEQFF. This chain joins TRBV5-1 and TRBJ2-1; 11 positions match TRBD1. The CDR3 runs 16 residues. The junction had 8 bases not matched to a gene; V was cut back by 0 bases and J by 9 bases. Germline V gene data show CDR1 as SGHRS and CDR2 as YFSETQ.

This clonotype was seen more than once but under ten times. V and J are TRBV7-2 and TRBJ2-5; perhaps TRBD2 as D (6 bases). The length of the CDR3 is 16 residues. Trimming stripped 0 bases from V and 5 bases from J, with 16 bases between. Germline CDR1 SGHTA, CDR2 FQGNSA. CDR3 in amino acids: CASSLASSPGSETQYF. CDR3 DNA sequence: TGTGCCAGCAGCTTAGCCTCGTCACCCGGGAGTGAGACCCAGTACTTC.

This rearrangement joins TRBV28 to TRBJ1-4, with TRBD1 matching over 9 bases. Germline V gene sequence: CDR1 MDHEN, CDR2 SYDVKM. This CDR3 is 15 amino acids long. J gave up 7 bases and V 5 bases, and 8 bases lay outside the gene matches. The CDR3 here is CASSPPDRGSEKLFF. Here the CDR3 DNA reads TGTGCCAGCAGTCCCCCCGACAGGGGGAGTGAAAAACTGTTTTTT.

There are a few counts of this clonotype. The rearrangement joins TRBV5-1 to TRBJ2-5, with 8 bases that match TRBD2. The CDR3 consists of 17 residues. Germline CDR1 reads SGHRS; CDR2 reads YFSETQ. The V and J ends lost 4 bases and 3 bases, in that order; junction bases with no gene match: 14. In nucleotides, the CDR3 is TGCGCCAGCAGCCCGCTTCTTAGCGGGATAGGCGAAGAGACCCAGTACTTC. Its protein product is CASSPLLSGIGEETQYF.

This clonotype appeared a few times. The rearrangement joins TRBV28 to TRBJ2-7, with D perhaps TRBD2 (6 bases). Trimming took 2 bases from V and 4 from J, leaving 12 bases between them. Looked up from germline, CDR1 is MDHEN and CDR2 is SYDVKM. The CDR3 runs to 14 residues. CDR3 amino acids: CASSLGGFKYEQYF. CDR3 nucleotide sequence: TGTGCCAGCAGTTTAGGAGGGTTTAAATACGAGCAGTACTTC.

This clonotype was found a few times. V and J are TRBV30 and TRBJ2-1; D ambiguous. The length of the CDR3 is 12 residues. Germline CDR1 GTSNPN, CDR2 SVGIG (reference sequence). Trimming took 1 base from V and 7 from J, leaving 8 bases between them. Written as DNA, the CDR3 is TGTGCCTGGAGTGGATACTCGAATGAGCAGTTCTTC. This translates into CAWSGYSNEQFF.

This clonotype appeared many times. The chain recombines TRBV20-1 with TRBJ1-1, with D hard to call. CDR1 and CDR2 (germline): DFQATT, SNEGSKA (reference sequence). V lost 3 bases and J lost 2, with 19 bases in between. The CDR3 totals 16 residues. The chain's CDR3 is CSARERTPRQNTEAFF. The CDR3 nucleotides are TGCAGTGCTAGGGAGAGGACCCCGCGACAAAACACTGAAGCTTTCTTT.

This clonotype was detected a few times. This chain uses TRBV2 with TRBJ2-5; D could derive from TRBD1 or TRBD2 (5 bases each). V was clipped by 6 bases and J by 1 base, with 15 bases between them. Per germline, CDR1 SNHLY and CDR2 FYNNEI. The CDR3 runs to 15 residues. The CDR3 bases are TGTGCCAGCAGCCAACCCGGGGACCCCCAAGAGACCCAGTACTTC. It codes for CASSQPGDPQETQYF.

This clonotype showed up just a few times. The genes are TRBV29-1 and TRBJ1-5; 10 bases are a match to TRBD1. This CDR3 comprises 15 residues. V shed 4 bases, J shed 3 bases, and the junction held 6 bases outside the gene matches. Germline CDR1 SQVTM, CDR2 ANQGSEA. The CDR3 loop is CSVGFGTGANQPQHF. The CDR3 nucleotides are TGCAGCGTTGGATTTGGGACAGGGGCCAATCAGCCCCAGCATTTT.

The genes are TRBV5-5 and TRBJ1-5, with D tentatively TRBD1 (5 bases). Germline-derived CDR1 and CDR2 are SGHKS and YYEKEE (reference sequence). V was trimmed by 2 bases and J by 6 bases, leaving 15 bases between them. This CDR3 has 15 amino acids. CDR3 protein: CASSLGAGSPQPQHF. As DNA, the CDR3 is TGTGCCAGCAGCTTAGGGGCAGGGTCCCCTCAGCCCCAGCATTTT. The full variable domain, with the rest looked up from reference TRBV5-5 and TRBJ1-5, is DAGVTQSPTHLIKTRGQQVTLRCSPISGHKSVSWYQQVLGQGPQFIFQYYEKEERGRGNFPDRFSARQFPNYSSELNVNALLLGDSALYLCASSLGAGSPQPQHFGDGTRLSIL.

The CDR3 DNA sequence: TGCGCCAGCAGCCAAGGAGTTCGCTCCTACGAGCAGTACTTC. Translating it yields CASSQGVRSYEQYF. The chain has TRBV4-3 and TRBJ2-7, with no clear D. This CDR3 spans 14 amino acids. CDR1 and CDR2 from the germline V gene are LGHNA and YSLEER. Trimming removed 1 base at V and 0 bases at J, with 7 bases between.

This clonotype was seen a few times. The gene calls are TRBV12-3 or TRBV12-4 and TRBJ2-7, with 10 bases fitting TRBD2. The CDR3 covers 17 residues. With V trimmed by 5 bases and J by 1 base, 11 bases remained unmatched. CDR3 residues: CASSPPTSGFLSYEQYF. CDR3 coding DNA: TGTGCCAGCAGTCCTCCGACTAGCGGGTTCCTTTCCTACGAGCAGTACTTC.

This chain connects TRBV29-1 to TRBJ2-2; D unclear. The CDR3 length is 11 residues. Germline V gene sequence: CDR1 SQVTM, CDR2 ANQGSEA. V was cut by 5 bases and J by 5 bases, with 6 bases left in between. Here the CDR3 reads CSVTETGELFF. The CDR3 DNA reads TGCAGCGTTACAGAGACCGGGGAGCTGTTTTTT.

The chain's CDR3 is CASSPNRGGYEQYF. CDR3 DNA sequence: TGTGCCAGCAGCCCCAACCGGGGCGGGTACGAGCAGTACTTC. The J gene is TRBJ2-7, the V gene TRBV7-2; D tentatively reads TRBD1 or TRBD2 (5 bases each). The CDR3 contains 14 residues. In germline, CDR1 is SGHTA, CDR2 FQGNSA. The V gene lost 5 bases and the J gene lost 4 bases, with 15 bases spanning the gap.

This chain links TRBV4-1 with TRBJ2-1; 11 positions match TRBD2. The V gene's germline CDR1 is MGHRA and CDR2 YSYEKL. This CDR3 is built from 15 residues. With 3 bases clipped from V and 8 bases from J, the junction kept 6 bases outside the gene matches. The CDR3 loop is CASSQRLAGLDEQFF. CDR3 nucleotide sequence: TGCGCCAGCAGCCAGAGACTAGCGGGGTTGGATGAGCAGTTCTTC.

V gene TRBV21-1 combines with J gene TRBJ2-1; TRBD2 was called by the table and not checked on the DNA. TRBV21-1 is a known pseudogene. The length of the CDR3 is 16 residues. CDR3 DNA: TGTGCCAGCAGCAAATTGTTCGGGAGGAGAAGCGATGAGCAGTTCTTC. This translates into CASSKLFGRRSDEQFF.

The V gene is TRBV15, the J gene TRBJ2-1; 12 nucleotides line up with TRBD2. The CDR3 contains 16 residues. Germline V gene sequence: CDR1 LNHNV, CDR2 YYDKDF (reference sequence). Trimming took 0 bases from V and 7 from J; bases not matched to a gene: 4. The CDR3 nucleotides are TGTGCCACCAGCAGAGATCTAGCGGGAGGGTCGAATGAGCAGTTCTTC. Encoded protein: CATSRDLAGGSNEQFF.

This clonotype came up a few times. The rearrangement uses TRBV7-2 and TRBJ2-1; possibly TRBD2 for D (5 bases). This CDR3 contains 12 residues. Germline CDR1 reads SGHTA; CDR2 reads FQGNSA. V was clipped by 5 bases and J by 9 bases, with 11 bases between them. The CDR3 DNA is TGTGCCAGCAGCCTCGGGGTGGTTGAGCAGTTCTTC. Translation gives CASSLGVVEQFF. Complete variable domain (other parts from reference TRBV7-2 and TRBJ2-1): GAGVSQSPSNKVTEKGKDVELRCDPISGHTALYWYRQSLGQGLEFLIYFQGNSAPDKSGLPSDRFSAERTGGSVSTLTIQRTQQEDSAVYLCASSLGVVEQFFGPGTRLTVL.

The rearrangement uses TRBV10-3 and TRBJ1-2, with 7 positions matching TRBD1. The length of the CDR3 is 13 residues. CDR1 and CDR2 (germline): ENHRY, SYGVKD. The junction had 7 bases not matched to a gene; V was cut back by 8 bases and J by 4 bases. The CDR3 protein is CAIEQGKGYGYTF. CDR3 coding DNA: TGTGCCATCGAACAGGGGAAGGGCTATGGCTACACCTTC.

The chain couples TRBV20-1 to TRBJ2-3; D is undetermined. The CDR3 has 12 residues. V lost 3 bases and J 2 bases, leaving 6 bases between the germline ends. CDR1 and CDR2 from the germline V gene are DFQATT and SNEGSKA (reference sequence). Here the CDR3 reads CSASGPTDTQYF. CDR3 nucleotides: TGCAGTGCTAGCGGGCCCACAGATACGCAGTATTTT.

This clonotype occurred a few times. This chain links TRBV2 with TRBJ1-1; a possible D gene is TRBD1 (6 bases). The V end was cut by 3 bases, the J end by 4 bases, with 12 bases between. CDR3 size: 14 residues. Per the germline V gene, CDR1 is SNHLY and CDR2 is FYNNEI. CDR3 sequence (DNA): TGTGCCAGCAGTGAGCAGGGGTTTAGCACTGAAGCTTTCTTT. Amino acid sequence: CASSEQGFSTEAFF.

V usage is TRBV7-9 and J usage is TRBJ2-1; 7 positions agree with TRBD2. The CDR3 is 14 residues long. The V segment lost 8 bases and the J segment 10 bases; nucleotides outside the gene matches: 14. The germline gives CDR1 SEHNR, CDR2 FQNEAQ (reference sequence). CDR3 region: CASSSAGAALEQFF. The CDR3, as DNA: TGTGCCAGCTCTTCGGCGGGAGCGGCGTTGGAGCAGTTCTTC.

This chain connects TRBV7-6 to TRBJ2-3; TRBD1 matches at 7 bases. Trimming removed 5 bases from V and 1 base from J; junction bases left unmatched: 6. Germline V gene sequence: CDR1 SGHVS, CDR2 FNYEAQ. The CDR3 totals 15 residues. In DNA, the CDR3 is TGTGCCAGCAGCCAACGACAGGGAGGCACAGATACGCAGTATTTT. Its protein is CASSQRQGGTDTQYF.

This clonotype has ten or more counts. V gene TRBV28 combines with J gene TRBJ2-7; TRBD1 agrees at 7 bases. This CDR3 region has 15 residues. The V gene end was trimmed by 6 bases and the J gene end by 1 base; junction bases not matched to a gene: 9. Germline CDR1 and CDR2: MDHEN and SYDVKM. The CDR3 bases are TGTGCCAGCAGCTTCCGGGACAGCTATTCCTACGAGCAGTACTTC. This codes for CASSFRDSYSYEQYF.

The sample holds a few counts of this clonotype. The CDR3 spells CASSLVPDTYEQYF. DNA for the CDR3: TGTGCCAGCAGCTTAGTGCCGGATACCTACGAGCAGTACTTC. The V gene is TRBV7-9, the J gene TRBJ2-7; D ambiguous. Germline-derived CDR1 and CDR2 are SEHNR and FQNEAQ (reference sequence). This CDR3 comprises 14 residues. V was shortened by 1 base and J by 2 bases, with 9 bases between the two germline ends.

This clonotype was observed a few times. This sequence joins TRBV29-1 and TRBJ1-1; no reliable D call. CDR1 is SQVTM, CDR2 ANQGSEA, per germline. Between the trimmed V and J ends, which lost 2 bases and 4 bases, there was a span of 11 bases. The CDR3 contains 13 residues. CDR3 in DNA: TGCAGCGTTGAAACGCAACGGGGCACTGAAGCTTTCTTT. Its protein is CSVETQRGTEAFF.